This TCR beta chain was found in a study of T cells after yellow fever vaccination (dated by TCRdb to about 2019). Regarding the study in general: The SMART-Seq v4 Ultra Low Input RNA kit was used to prepare libraries from fractions with low cell numbers. To track T-cell clones before and after primary and booster YFV17D yellow fever vaccination, bulk TCR alpha and beta repertoires were sequenced longitudinally. Bulk PBMC replicates and cell subsets were isolated from blood drawn at multiple timepoints before and after both primary and secondary immunization. Two healthy male donors made up the cohort, one aged 18 to 30 years and the other aged 30 to 39 years.

Overall study outcomes, separate from this receptor: Most clones expanded after primary vaccination (96% of CD4 and roughly 88% of CD8) were re-detected after the booster, suggesting that broad memory maintenance occurred. A small share of clonotypes was detected in both CD4 and CD8 compartments, with the overlap likely arising from convergent recombination. Because only a couple of donors were included in the study, the extent to which the findings can be generalized is limited. FACS-sorted repertoires could contain abundant contaminating clonotypes from the bulk population, so computational filtering was required. Compared with the primary T-cell response, the secondary T-cell response was weaker but faster, peaking on day 5 rather than day 15.

The intended sense of this specimen's treatment or condition label: live attenuated yellow fever vaccine strain. At every blood-draw timepoint, two biological replicates of bulk PBMCs were collected. PBMCs were isolated from peripheral blood using a standard Ficoll-Paque protocol. TriZol was used to extract RNA from bulk PBMCs, from CD4 and CD8 fractions, and from dextramer-positive and dextramer-negative fractions. TCR cDNA was synthesized by 5'RACE template switching, through which a universal primer site and unique molecular identifiers were introduced. Priming of cDNA synthesis was performed from both the TCR alpha and TCR beta constant segments. Library amplification involved two PCR steps, and the second step added sample barcodes and sequencing adapters. Sequencing of libraries was done on Illumina HiSeq 2500 (2x100 bp) or NovaSeq (2x150 bp). Processing in the source paper ran as follows. MIGEC was used to demultiplex reads and collapse the reads into UMI consensus sequences, and MiXCR was used for V(D)J alignment. Vaccine-responding clonotypes were identified with edgeR using replicate PBMC samples, with FDR below 0.01 and a log2 fold change above 5 up to day 15 being required. CD4 or CD8 identity was assigned to each bulk clonotype according to whether the clonotype was present at higher abundance in the sequenced CD4 repertoire or the sequenced CD8 repertoire. Using fastp at Q25 and MiXCR, TCRdb reprocessed the public reads and kept productive beta chains. Rows matching on CDR3 protein sequence are summarized as one entry with the most common DNA and genes. TCRdb, not the authors, supplied the V and J calls. Counted in this sample were some 400,000 distinct CDR3 sequences; under 7.5% of them appeared once. 15% of the sample comes from the top ten.

After removal of 8 bases from V and 2 bases from J, the junction retains 9 bases not matched to a gene. Reading from cysteine to phenylalanine, the CDR3 counts 14 amino acids. The entry retains the CDR3 DNA only, 42 bases that are in frame from base 1. This clonotype was seen a handful of times. Its target antigen remains unknown. One base away there is no much larger clone; base qualities are not given. Sequences were derived from PBMCs, sampled 5 days after the yellow fever booster vaccination. The receptor comes from a man aged 25 to 40 who received the YFV17D yellow fever vaccine. The chain links TRBV23-1 with TRBJ2-7; TRBD1 fits 7 bases in the junction. TRBV23-1 is reported as an ORF; its role is uncertain. The nucleotides are TGCGCCAGCCCGGCAGGGGGACGGGCCTACGAGCAGTACTTC. This sequence encodes CASPAGGRAYEQYF.